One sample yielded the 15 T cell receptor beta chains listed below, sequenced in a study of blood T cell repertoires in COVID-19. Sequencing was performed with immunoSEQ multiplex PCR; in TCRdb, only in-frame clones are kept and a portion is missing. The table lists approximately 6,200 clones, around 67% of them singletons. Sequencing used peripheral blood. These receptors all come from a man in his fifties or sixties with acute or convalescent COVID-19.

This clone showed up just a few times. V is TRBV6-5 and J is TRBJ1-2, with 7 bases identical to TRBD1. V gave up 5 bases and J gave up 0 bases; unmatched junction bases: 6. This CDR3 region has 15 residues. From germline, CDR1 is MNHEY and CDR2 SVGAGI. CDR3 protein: CASSPQGSANYGYTF. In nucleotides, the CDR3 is TGTGCCAGCAGTCCACAGGGGTCAGCTAACTATGGCTACACCTTC.

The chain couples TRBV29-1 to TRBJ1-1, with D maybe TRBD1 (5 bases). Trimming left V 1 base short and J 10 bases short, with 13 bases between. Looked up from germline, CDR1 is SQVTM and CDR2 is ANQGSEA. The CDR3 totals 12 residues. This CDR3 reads CSVEGTNPRAFF. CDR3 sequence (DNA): TGCAGCGTTGAAGGGACAAATCCGCGAGCTTTCTTT. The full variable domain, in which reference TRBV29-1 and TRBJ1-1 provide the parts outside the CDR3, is SAVISQKPSRDICQRGTSLTIQCQVDSQVTMMFWYRQQPGQSLTLIATANQGSEATYESGFVIDKFPISRPNLTFSTLTVSNMSPEDSSIYLCSVEGTNPRAFFGQGTRLTVV.

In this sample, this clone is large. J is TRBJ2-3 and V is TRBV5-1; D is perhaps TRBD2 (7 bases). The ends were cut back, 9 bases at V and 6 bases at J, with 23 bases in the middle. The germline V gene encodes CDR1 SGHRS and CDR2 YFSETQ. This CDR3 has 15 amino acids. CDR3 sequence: CATTPWGGAEDTQYF. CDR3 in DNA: TGCGCCACGACCCCGTGGGGGGGGGCCGAGGATACGCAGTATTTT.

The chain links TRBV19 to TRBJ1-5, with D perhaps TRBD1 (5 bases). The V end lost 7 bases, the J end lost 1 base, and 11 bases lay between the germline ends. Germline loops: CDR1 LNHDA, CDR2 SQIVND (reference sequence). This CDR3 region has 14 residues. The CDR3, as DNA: TGTGCCAGTACCATACCAGGGAGCAATCAGCCCCAGCATTTT. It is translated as CASTIPGSNQPQHF.

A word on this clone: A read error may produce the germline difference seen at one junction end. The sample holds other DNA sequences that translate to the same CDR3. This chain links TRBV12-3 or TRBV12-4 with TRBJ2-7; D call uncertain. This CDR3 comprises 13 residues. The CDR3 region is CASSLGAPYEQYF. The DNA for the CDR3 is TGTGCCAGCAGTTTAGGAGCCCCCTATGAGCAGTACTTC.

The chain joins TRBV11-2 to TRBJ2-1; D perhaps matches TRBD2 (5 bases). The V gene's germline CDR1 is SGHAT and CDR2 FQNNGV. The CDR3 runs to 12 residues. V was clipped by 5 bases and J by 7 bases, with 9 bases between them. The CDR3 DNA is TGTGCCAGCAGCCCCCTAGCAAATGAGCAGTTCTTC. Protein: CASSPLANEQFF.

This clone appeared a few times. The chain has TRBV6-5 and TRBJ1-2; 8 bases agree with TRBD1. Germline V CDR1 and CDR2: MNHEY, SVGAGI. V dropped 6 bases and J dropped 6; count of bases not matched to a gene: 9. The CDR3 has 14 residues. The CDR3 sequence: CASRKTGDSHGYTF. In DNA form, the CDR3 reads TGTGCCAGCAGGAAGACAGGGGATTCGCATGGCTACACCTTC.

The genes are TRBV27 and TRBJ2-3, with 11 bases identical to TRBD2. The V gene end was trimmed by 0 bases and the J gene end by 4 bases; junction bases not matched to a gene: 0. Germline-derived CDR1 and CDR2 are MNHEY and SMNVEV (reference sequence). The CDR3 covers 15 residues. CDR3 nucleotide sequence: TGTGCCAGCAGTTTATCTAGCGGGGGGGCAGATACGCAGTATTTT. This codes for CASSLSSGGADTQYF.

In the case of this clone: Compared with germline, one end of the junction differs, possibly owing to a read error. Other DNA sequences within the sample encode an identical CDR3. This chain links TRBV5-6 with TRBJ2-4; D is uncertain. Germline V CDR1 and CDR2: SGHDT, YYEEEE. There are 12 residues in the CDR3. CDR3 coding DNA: TGCGCCAGCAGCTCACGGGAAAACATTCAGTACTTC. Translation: CASSSRENIQYF.

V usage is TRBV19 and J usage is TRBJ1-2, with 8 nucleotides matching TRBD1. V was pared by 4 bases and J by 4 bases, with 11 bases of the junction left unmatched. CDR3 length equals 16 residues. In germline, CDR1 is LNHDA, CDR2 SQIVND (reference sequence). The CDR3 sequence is CASSTSHGQGPYGYTF. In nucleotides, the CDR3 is TGTGCCAGTAGTACATCCCATGGACAGGGACCCTATGGCTACACCTTC. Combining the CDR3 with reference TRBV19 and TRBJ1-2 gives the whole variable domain DGGITQSPKYLFRKEGQNVTLSCEQNLNHDAMYWYRQDPGQGLRLIYYSQIVNDFQKGDIAEGYSVSREKKESFPLTVTSAQKNPTAFYLCASSTSHGQGPYGYTFGSGTRLTVV.

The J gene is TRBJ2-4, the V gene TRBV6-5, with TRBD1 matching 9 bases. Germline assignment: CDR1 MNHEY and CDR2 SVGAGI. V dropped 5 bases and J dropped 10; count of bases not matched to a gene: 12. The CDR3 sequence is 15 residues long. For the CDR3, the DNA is TGTGCCAGCAGTCCTTTTGGGGACAGGGTTGGAATTCAGTACTTC. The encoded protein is CASSPFGDRVGIQYF.

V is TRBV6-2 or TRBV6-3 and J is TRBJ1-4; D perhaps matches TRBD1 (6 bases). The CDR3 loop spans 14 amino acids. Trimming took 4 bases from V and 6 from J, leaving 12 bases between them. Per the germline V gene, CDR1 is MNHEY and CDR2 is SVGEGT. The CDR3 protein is CASSFTGRYEKLFF. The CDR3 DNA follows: TGTGCCAGCAGTTTTACAGGGAGATATGAAAAACTGTTTTTT.

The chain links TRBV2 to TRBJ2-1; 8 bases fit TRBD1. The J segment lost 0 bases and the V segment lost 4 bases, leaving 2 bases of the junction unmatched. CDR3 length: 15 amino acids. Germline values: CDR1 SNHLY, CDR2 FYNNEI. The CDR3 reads CASSATGASYNEQFF. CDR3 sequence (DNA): TGTGCCAGCAGTGCGACAGGGGCCTCCTACAATGAGCAGTTCTTC.

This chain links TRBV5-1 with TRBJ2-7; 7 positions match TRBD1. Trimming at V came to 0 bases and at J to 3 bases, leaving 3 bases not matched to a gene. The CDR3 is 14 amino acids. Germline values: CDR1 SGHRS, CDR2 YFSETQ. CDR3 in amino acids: CASSLDRGYYEQYF. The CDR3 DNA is TGCGCCAGCAGCTTGGACAGGGGATACTACGAGCAGTACTTC.

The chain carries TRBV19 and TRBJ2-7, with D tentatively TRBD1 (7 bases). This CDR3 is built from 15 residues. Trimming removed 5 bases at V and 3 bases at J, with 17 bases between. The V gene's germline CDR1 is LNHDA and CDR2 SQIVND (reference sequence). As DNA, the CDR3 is TGTGCCAGTAGTGCCCTAAACAGGGGAGGCTACGAGCAGTACTTC. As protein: CASSALNRGGYEQYF.